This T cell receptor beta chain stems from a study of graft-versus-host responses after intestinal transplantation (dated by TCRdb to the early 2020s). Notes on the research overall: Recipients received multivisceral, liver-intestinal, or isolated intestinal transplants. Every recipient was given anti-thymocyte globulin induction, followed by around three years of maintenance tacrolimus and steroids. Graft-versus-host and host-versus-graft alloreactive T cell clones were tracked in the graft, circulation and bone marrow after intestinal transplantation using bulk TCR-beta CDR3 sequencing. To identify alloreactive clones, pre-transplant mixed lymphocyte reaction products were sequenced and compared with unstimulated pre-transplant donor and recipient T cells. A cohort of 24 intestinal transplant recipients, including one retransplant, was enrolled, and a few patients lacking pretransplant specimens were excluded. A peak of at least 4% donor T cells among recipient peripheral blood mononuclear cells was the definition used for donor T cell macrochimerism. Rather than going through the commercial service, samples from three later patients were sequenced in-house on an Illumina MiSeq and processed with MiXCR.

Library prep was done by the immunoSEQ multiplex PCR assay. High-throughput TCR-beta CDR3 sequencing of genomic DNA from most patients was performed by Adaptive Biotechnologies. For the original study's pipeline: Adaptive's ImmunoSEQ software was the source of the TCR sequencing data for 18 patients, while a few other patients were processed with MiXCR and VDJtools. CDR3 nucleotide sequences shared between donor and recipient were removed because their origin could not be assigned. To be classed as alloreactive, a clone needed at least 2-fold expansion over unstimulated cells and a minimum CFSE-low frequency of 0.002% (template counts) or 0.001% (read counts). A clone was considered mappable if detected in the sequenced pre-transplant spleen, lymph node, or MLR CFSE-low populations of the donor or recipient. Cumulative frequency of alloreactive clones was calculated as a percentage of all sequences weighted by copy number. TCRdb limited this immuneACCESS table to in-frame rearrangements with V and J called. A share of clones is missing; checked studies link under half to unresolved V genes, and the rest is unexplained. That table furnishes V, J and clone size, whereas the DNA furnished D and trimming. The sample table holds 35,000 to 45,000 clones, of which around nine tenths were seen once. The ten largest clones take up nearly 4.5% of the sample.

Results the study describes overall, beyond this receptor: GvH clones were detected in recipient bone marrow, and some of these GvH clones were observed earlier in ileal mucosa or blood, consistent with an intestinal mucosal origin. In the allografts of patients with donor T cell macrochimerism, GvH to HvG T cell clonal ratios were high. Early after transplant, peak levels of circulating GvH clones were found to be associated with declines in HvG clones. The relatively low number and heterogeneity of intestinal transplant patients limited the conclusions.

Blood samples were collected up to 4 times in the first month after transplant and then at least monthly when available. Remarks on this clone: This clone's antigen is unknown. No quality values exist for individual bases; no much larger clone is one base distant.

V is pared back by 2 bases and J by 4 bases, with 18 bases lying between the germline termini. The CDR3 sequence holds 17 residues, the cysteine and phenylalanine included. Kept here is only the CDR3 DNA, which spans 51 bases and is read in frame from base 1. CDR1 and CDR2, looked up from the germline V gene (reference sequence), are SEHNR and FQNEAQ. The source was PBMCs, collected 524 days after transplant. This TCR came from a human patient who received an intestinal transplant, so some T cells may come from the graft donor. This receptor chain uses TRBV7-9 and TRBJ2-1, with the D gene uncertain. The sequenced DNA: TGTGCCAGCAGCTTACTACCAAAACCGGAAGCATACAATGAGCAGTTCTTC. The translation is CASSLLPKPEAYNEQFF.